The 13 T cell receptor beta chains in this list originate from one sample, sequenced in a study of neurological immune-mediated disorders. Each CDR3 protein is one row after TCRdb ran MiXCR on the 5' RACE reads. The profile shows 45,000 to 50,000 distinct CDR3 sequences, approximately 2.8% of them singletons. The sample consisted of PBMCs. The receptors shown here come from a woman aged 45-65 years with multiple sclerosis.

This clonotype was seen at least ten times. The genes are TRBV3-1 and TRBJ2-7; D is undetermined. V dropped 1 base and J dropped 4 bases, with 5 bases sitting between them. The CDR3 runs to 12 residues. Germline-derived CDR1 and CDR2 are LGHDT and YNNKEL (reference sequence). The CDR3 loop reads CASSQVTYEQYF. CDR3 bases: TGTGCCAGCAGCCAAGTCACGTACGAGCAGTACTTC.

This clonotype was seen at least ten times. Here the CDR3 reads CASSGRYLREQYV. CDR3 sequence (DNA): TGTGCCAGTTCCGGGCGGTACTTGAGGGAGCAGTACGTC. The rearrangement joins TRBV28 to TRBJ2-7; D is uncertain. CDR1 MDHEN and CDR2 SYDVKM come from the germline V gene. The length of the CDR3 is 13 residues. V was shortened by 9 bases and J by 7 bases, with 19 bases between the two germline ends.

This clonotype came up many times. The chain couples TRBV5-1 to TRBJ2-5, with 8 positions matching TRBD1. CDR3 size: 13 residues. Trimming cost V 3 bases and J 2 bases; bases outside gene matches: 0. Germline CDR1 reads SGHRS; CDR2 reads YFSETQ. This chain's CDR3 is CASSWDRQETQYF. In DNA, the CDR3 is TGCGCCAGCAGCTGGGACAGGCAAGAGACCCAGTACTTC.

This clonotype was counted ten times or more. A clone one base away is much larger, so this may be a read error. This sequence joins TRBV6-6 and TRBJ2-1; D is possibly TRBD2 (6 bases). The CDR3 sequence is 14 residues long. Per germline, CDR1 MNHNY and CDR2 SVGAGI (reference sequence). The CDR3 region has the DNA TGTGCCAGCAGTACGGGACTTCTTAACAATGCGCAGTTCTTC. Its translation is CASSTGLLNNAQFF.

This clonotype was counted many times. The genes are TRBV7-9 and TRBJ2-3; the D is unclear. The CDR3 is made up of 14 amino acids. V was shortened by 2 bases and J by 0 bases, with 6 bases between the two germline ends. CDR1 is SEHNR and CDR2 is FQNEAQ in the germline V gene (reference sequence). As DNA, the CDR3 is TGTGCCAGCAGCTTATTGGGGAGCACAGATACGCAGTATTTT. The encoded protein is CASSLLGSTDTQYF. Based on the CDR3 plus reference TRBV7-9 and TRBJ2-3, the full variable domain is DTGVSQNPRHKITKRGQNVTFRCDPISEHNRLYWYRQTLGQGPEFLTYFQNEAQLEKSRLLSDRFSAERPKGSFSTLEIQRTEQGDSAMYLCASSLLGSTDTQYFGPGTRLTVL.

This clonotype was counted many times. This chain uses TRBV5-1 with TRBJ2-5, with D possibly TRBD2 on 6 matching bases. V was shortened by 0 bases and J by 5 bases, with 8 bases between the two germline ends. CDR3 length: 13 amino acids. Germline V gives CDR1 SGHRS, CDR2 YFSETQ. CDR3 sequence: CASSLGSGETQYF. Written as DNA, the CDR3 is TGCGCCAGCAGCTTGGGTAGCGGTGAGACCCAGTACTTC.

This clonotype was seen many times. This chain links TRBV20-1 with TRBJ2-5, with D possibly being TRBD2 (6 bases). Per germline, CDR1 DFQATT and CDR2 SNEGSKA (reference sequence). The CDR3 has 12 residues. Trimming removed 6 bases at V and 2 bases at J, with 10 bases between. The CDR3 DNA reads TGCAGTGCCTCAGCGGGTCAAGAGACCCAGTACTTC. This sequence encodes CSASAGQETQYF.

This clonotype was seen a handful of times. Being one base from a much bigger clone, this may be a read error. CDR3 sequence (DNA): TGTGCCAGCAGTTACTCGACAGGGAGGAATTCACCCCTCAACTTT. Residues: CASSYSTGRNSPLNF. The V gene is TRBV6-6, the J gene TRBJ1-6; TRBD1 agrees at 7 bases. The germline V gene encodes CDR1 MNHNY and CDR2 SVGAGI (reference sequence). The CDR3 contains 15 residues.

This clonotype was recorded at least ten times. The rearrangement uses TRBV20-1 and TRBJ2-3, with 7 nucleotides matching TRBD2. The CDR3 sequence is 14 residues long. Looked up from germline, CDR1 is DFQATT and CDR2 is SNEGSKA (reference sequence). Germline trimming cut 4 bases from V and 2 bases from J; bases unmatched to any gene: 6. CDR3 sequence reads: CSATPGTTTDTQYF. CDR3 DNA sequence: TGCAGTGCTACCCCCGGGACTACCACAGATACGCAGTATTTT.

This clonotype was counted many times. The V gene is TRBV5-1, the J gene TRBJ2-3; D remains unclear. CDR3 size: 14 residues. Germline V gives CDR1 SGHRS, CDR2 YFSETQ. Trimming cost V 4 bases and J 3 bases, with 12 bases left between them. Written as DNA, the CDR3 is TGCGCCAGCAGCATAGGACCCGGGACAGATACGCAGTATTTT. Translating it yields CASSIGPGTDTQYF.

This clonotype was observed many times. The rearrangement uses TRBV10-3 and TRBJ2-1; D might be TRBD2 (7 bases). V was trimmed by 4 bases and J by 5 bases, leaving 15 bases between them. Germline CDR1 is ENHRY and CDR2 is SYGVKD. The CDR3 has 15 amino acids. CDR3 sequence (DNA): TGTGCCATCAGTGGAGGGGGGGGGCTCGACAATGAGCAGTTCTTC. Translated, it gives CAISGGGGLDNEQFF.

In its sample, this clonotype was seen many times. V and J are TRBV20-1 and TRBJ1-6, with 8 bases aligning to TRBD1. V trimming: 5 bases; J trimming: 6 bases; junction bases outside the gene matches: 6. There are 14 residues in the CDR3. Germline CDR1 and CDR2: DFQATT and SNEGSKA (reference sequence). DNA of the CDR3: TGCAGTGCTCGACAGGGGAGGAGTAATTCACCCCTCCACTTT. Its protein is CSARQGRSNSPLHF.

This clonotype has at least ten counts. The CDR3 coding sequence is TGCGCCAGCAGCCGTACAGGACACATGAACACTGAAGCTTTCTTT. Its protein is CASSRTGHMNTEAFF. The gene calls are TRBV5-1 and TRBJ1-1; possibly TRBD1 for D (5 bases). Trimming shortened V by 4 bases and J by 0 bases, and 13 bases separated the two germline ends. CDR1 and CDR2 (germline): SGHRS, YFSETQ. The CDR3 has 15 residues.